Reported below is one T cell receptor beta chain. Its target is not known. This specimen comes from a study of cytomegalovirus exposure and HLA in healthy donors. The assay was immunoSEQ multiplex PCR, and TCRdb's table has in-frame clones only and misses some. The sample yields approximately 160,000 clones, 85% to 90% seen once. Germline V gene lookup returns CDR1 MNHEY and CDR2 SMNVEV (reference sequence). The V and J ends lost 2 bases and 1 base respectively, with 9 bases between them. CDR3 length: 15 amino acids. Study-level points and caveats: High sensitivity and specificity were reportedly achieved when the classifier diagnosed cytomegalovirus status.

The source is a woman younger than 45 in good health and CMV-seronegative. This sequence joins TRBV27 and TRBJ2-1, with a weak D call TRBD2 (6 bases). The sample consisted of PBMCs. The CDR3 here is CASSLGGLSYNEQFF. In nucleotides, the CDR3 is TGTGCCAGCAGTTTAGGGGGGTTGTCCTACAATGAGCAGTTCTTC.